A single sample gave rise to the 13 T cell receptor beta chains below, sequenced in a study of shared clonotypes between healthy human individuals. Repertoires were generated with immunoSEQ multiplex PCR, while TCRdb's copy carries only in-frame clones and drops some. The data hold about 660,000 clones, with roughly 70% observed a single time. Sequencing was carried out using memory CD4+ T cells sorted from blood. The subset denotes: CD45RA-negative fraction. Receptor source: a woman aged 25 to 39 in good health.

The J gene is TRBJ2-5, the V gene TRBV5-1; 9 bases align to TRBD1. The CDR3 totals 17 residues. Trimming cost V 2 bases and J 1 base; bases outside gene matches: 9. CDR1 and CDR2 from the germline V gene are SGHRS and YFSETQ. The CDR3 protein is CASSFLPGTGIQETQYF. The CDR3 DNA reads TGCGCCAGCAGCTTCCTTCCCGGGACAGGGATCCAAGAGACCCAGTACTTC.

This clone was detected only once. CDR3 sequence reads: CASTVGTHTGEQFF. The CDR3 region has the DNA TGCGCCAGCACTGTCGGGACTCATACTGGGGAGCAGTTCTTC. This rearrangement joins TRBV5-1 to TRBJ2-1, with D perhaps TRBD2 (6 bases). Germline CDR1 SGHRS, CDR2 YFSETQ. V was clipped by 6 bases and J by 10 bases, with 20 bases between them. This CDR3 contains 14 residues.

Written as DNA, the CDR3 is TGTGCCAGCAGCCAAGTCGGGGGCAACTCCTACGAGCAGTACTTC. This translates into CASSQVGGNSYEQYF. V gene TRBV4-2 combines with J gene TRBJ2-7; D assignment may be TRBD1 or TRBD2 (6 bases each). The germline V gene has CDR1 LGHNA and CDR2 YNFKEQ. This CDR3 contains 15 residues. V lost 1 base to trimming and J lost 0 bases, with 10 bases between them.

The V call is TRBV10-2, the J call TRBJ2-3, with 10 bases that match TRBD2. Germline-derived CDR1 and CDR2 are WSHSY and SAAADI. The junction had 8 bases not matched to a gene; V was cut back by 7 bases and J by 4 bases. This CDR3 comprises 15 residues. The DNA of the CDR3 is TGCGCCAGCAAACTAGCGGGACCGGGCGCAGATACGCAGTATTTT. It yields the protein CASKLAGPGADTQYF.

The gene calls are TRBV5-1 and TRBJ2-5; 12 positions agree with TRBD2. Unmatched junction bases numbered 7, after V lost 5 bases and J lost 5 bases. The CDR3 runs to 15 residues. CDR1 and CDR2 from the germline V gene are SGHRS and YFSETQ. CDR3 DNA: TGCGCCAGCAGATCCAGACTAGCGGGAGACGAGACCCAGTACTTC. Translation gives CASRSRLAGDETQYF.

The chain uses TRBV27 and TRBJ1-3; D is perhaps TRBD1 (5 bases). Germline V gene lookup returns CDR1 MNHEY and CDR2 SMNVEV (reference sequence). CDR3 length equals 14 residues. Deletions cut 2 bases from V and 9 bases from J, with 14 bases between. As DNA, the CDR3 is TGTGCCAGCAGTTTAGGCCTAGGCGGGACCACCATATATTTT. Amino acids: CASSLGLGGTTIYF.

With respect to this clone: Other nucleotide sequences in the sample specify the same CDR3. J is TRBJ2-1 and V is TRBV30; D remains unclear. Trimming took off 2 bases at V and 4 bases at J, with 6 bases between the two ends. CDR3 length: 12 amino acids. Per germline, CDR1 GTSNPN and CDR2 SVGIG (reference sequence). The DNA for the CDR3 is TGTGCCTGGAGTCGGCCATACAATGAGCAGTTCTTC. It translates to CAWSRPYNEQFF.

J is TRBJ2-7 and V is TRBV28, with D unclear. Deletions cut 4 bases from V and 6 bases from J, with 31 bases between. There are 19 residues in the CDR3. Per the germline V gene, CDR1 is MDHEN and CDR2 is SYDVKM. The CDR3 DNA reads TGTGCCAGCAGTTCCATCAACCCGGCGTCGGTAACAGTGATTAGCGAGCAGTACTTC. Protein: CASSSINPASVTVISEQYF.

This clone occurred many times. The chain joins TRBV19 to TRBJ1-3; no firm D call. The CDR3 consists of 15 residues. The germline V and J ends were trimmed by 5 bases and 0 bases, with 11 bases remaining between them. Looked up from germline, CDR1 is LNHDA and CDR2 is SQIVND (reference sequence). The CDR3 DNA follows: TGTGCCAGTAGTCTCATGACTTTCTCTGGAAACACCATATATTTT. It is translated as CASSLMTFSGNTIYF. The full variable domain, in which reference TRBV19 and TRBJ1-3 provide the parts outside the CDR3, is DGGITQSPKYLFRKEGQNVTLSCEQNLNHDAMYWYRQDPGQGLRLIYYSQIVNDFQKGDIAEGYSVSREKKESFPLTVTSAQKNPTAFYLCASSLMTFSGNTIYFGEGSWLTVV.

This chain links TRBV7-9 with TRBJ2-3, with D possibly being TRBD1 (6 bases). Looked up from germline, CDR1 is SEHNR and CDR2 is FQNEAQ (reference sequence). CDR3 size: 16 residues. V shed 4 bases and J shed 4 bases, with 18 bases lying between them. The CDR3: CASSSEVGGRADTQYF. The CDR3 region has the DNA TGTGCCAGCAGCTCCGAGGTAGGGGGACGGGCAGATACGCAGTATTTT.

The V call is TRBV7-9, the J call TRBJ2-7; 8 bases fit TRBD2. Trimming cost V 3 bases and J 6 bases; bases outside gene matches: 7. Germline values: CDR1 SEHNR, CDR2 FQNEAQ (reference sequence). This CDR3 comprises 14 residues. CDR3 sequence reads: CASSFTGLVGEQYF. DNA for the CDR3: TGTGCCAGCAGCTTTACGGGACTAGTCGGCGAGCAGTACTTC. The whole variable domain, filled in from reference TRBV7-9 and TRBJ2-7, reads DTGVSQNPRHKITKRGQNVTFRCDPISEHNRLYWYRQTLGQGPEFLTYFQNEAQLEKSRLLSDRFSAERPKGSFSTLEIQRTEQGDSAMYLCASSFTGLVGEQYFGPGTRLTVT.

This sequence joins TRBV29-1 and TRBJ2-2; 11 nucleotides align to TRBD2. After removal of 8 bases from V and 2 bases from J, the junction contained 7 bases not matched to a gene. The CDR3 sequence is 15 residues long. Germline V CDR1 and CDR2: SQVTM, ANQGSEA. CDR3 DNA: TGCAGCACCGTCGGGACTAGCGGAAACACCGGGGAGCTGTTTTTT. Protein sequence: CSTVGTSGNTGELFF.

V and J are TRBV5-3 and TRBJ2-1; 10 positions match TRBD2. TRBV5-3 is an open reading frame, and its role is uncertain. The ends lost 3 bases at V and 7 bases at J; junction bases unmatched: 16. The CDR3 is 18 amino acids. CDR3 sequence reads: CARSSALIAGGRRNEQFF. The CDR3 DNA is TGTGCCAGAAGCTCGGCCCTCATAGCGGGAGGAAGGAGAAATGAGCAGTTCTTC.